This passage covers 26 T cell receptor beta chains from one sample sequenced in a study of T-cell memory formation after mild COVID-19. TCRdb re-derived calls from the 5' RACE reads in MiXCR, one entry per CDR3 protein. Among about 440,000 distinct CDR3 sequences listed, around 18% were seen once. The sequenced sample was PBMCs or a T cell subset sorted from them (not recorded which). The receptors come from an adult woman who had mild COVID-19 (a few samples of this study predate the infection). Cell type and time point are not known.

This clonotype occurred a few times. The chain recombines TRBV3-1 with TRBJ1-3, with TRBD1 identical over 7 bases. The CDR3 totals 16 residues. The J segment lost 0 bases and the V segment lost 4 bases, leaving 6 bases of the junction unmatched. Germline CDR1 is LGHDT and CDR2 is YNNKEL (reference sequence). The DNA of the CDR3 is TGTGCCAGCAGCCCCCGGGACAGATCCTCTGGAAACACCATATATTTT. Protein product: CASSPRDRSSGNTIYF.

The chain joins TRBV11-2 to TRBJ2-7; TRBD1 matches 10 bases. After removal of 1 base from V and 0 bases from J, the junction contained 6 bases not matched to a gene. The germline V gene encodes CDR1 SGHAT and CDR2 FQNNGV. The CDR3 length is 17 residues. This CDR3 reads CASSLATGGAGSYEQYF. For the CDR3, the DNA is TGTGCCAGCAGCTTAGCGACAGGGGGCGCGGGCTCCTACGAGCAGTACTTC.

This clonotype came up many times. The rearrangement joins TRBV5-1 to TRBJ2-7; D is unclear. Trimming stripped 0 bases from V and 4 bases from J, with 8 bases between. The CDR3 length is 13 residues. CDR1 SGHRS and CDR2 YFSETQ come from the germline V gene. The DNA for the CDR3 is TGCGCCAGCAGCTTGGGCAGATGGTACGAGCAGTACTTC. This sequence encodes CASSLGRWYEQYF.

This clonotype occurred a few times. This rearrangement joins TRBV19 to TRBJ1-3, with D perhaps matching TRBD1 (5 bases). Germline CDR1 and CDR2: LNHDA and SQIVND (reference sequence). CDR3 length: 17 residues. Trimming took 6 bases from V and 3 from J, leaving 21 bases between them. CDR3 DNA: TGTGCCAGTAGACCCATTTGGGACGTGTCACTTGGAAACACCATATATTTT. Encoded protein: CASRPIWDVSLGNTIYF.

This clonotype was counted a few times. The chain combines TRBV5-1 with TRBJ2-5; D unclear. There are 14 residues in the CDR3. In germline, CDR1 is SGHRS, CDR2 YFSETQ. V shed 1 base and J shed 4 bases, with 11 bases lying between them. As DNA, the CDR3 is TGCGCCAGCAGCTTGCGGACGAAGGCAGAGACCCAGTACTTC. It encodes CASSLRTKAETQYF.

The chain couples TRBV24-1 to TRBJ1-4; D is unclear. Germline CDR1 and CDR2: KGHDR and SFDVKD. The CDR3 covers 12 residues. V lost 6 bases and J 4 bases, leaving 5 bases between the germline ends. The CDR3 sequence: CATSQSNEKLFF. DNA for the CDR3: TGTGCCACCAGTCAGAGTAATGAAAAACTGTTTTTT.

This rearrangement joins TRBV7-2 to TRBJ2-1; 9 bases fit TRBD1. V trimming: 4 bases; J trimming: 8 bases; junction bases outside the gene matches: 12. Germline CDR1 is SGHTA and CDR2 is FQGNSA. The CDR3 is 16 residues long. CDR3 residues: CASSSAGTGSAYEQFF. For the CDR3, the DNA is TGTGCCAGCAGCTCCGCCGGGACAGGGTCTGCATATGAGCAGTTCTTC.

In its sample, this clonotype was seen a few times. This chain's CDR3 is CASSRDGREQYF. CDR3 nucleotide sequence: TGCGCCAGCAGCCGTGACGGTAGGGAGCAGTACTTC. This sequence joins TRBV5-1 and TRBJ2-7; no reliable D call. CDR3 length equals 12 residues. CDR1 and CDR2 (germline): SGHRS, YFSETQ. V lost 4 bases, J lost 7 bases, and 12 bases lay in between.

This rearrangement joins TRBV6-5 to TRBJ1-1; 11 positions agree with TRBD1. The CDR3 is 15 amino acids. Germline lookup yields CDR1 MNHEY and CDR2 SVGAGI. J gave up 8 bases and V 6 bases, and 11 bases lay outside the gene matches. The CDR3, as DNA: TGTGCCAGCAGGGCACCCGGACAGGGGGCGGTGGAAGCTTTCTTT. Translated, it gives CASRAPGQGAVEAFF.

The rearrangement uses TRBV12-3 or TRBV12-4 and TRBJ2-1; 7 bases are a match to TRBD1. There are 15 residues in the CDR3. Trimming removed 8 bases from V and 0 bases from J; junction bases left unmatched: 7. The CDR3 bases are TGTGCCAGCGCTCGTGGGACAGCCTCCTACAATGAGCAGTTCTTC. It is translated as CASARGTASYNEQFF.

The chain recombines TRBV19 with TRBJ2-3; D is possibly TRBD2 (6 bases). The CDR3 spans 16 residues. CDR1 LNHDA and CDR2 SQIVND come from the germline V gene (reference sequence). V was pared by 5 bases and J by 1 base, with 16 bases between. The CDR3, as DNA: TGTGCCAGTAGTGCGACTGGGACTGGGGGCACAGATACGCAGTATTTT. Translation gives CASSATGTGGTDTQYF.

The sample holds a few counts of this clonotype. The V call is TRBV11-2, the J call TRBJ2-1; 9 positions match TRBD2. Germline lookup yields CDR1 SGHAT and CDR2 FQNNGV. V trimming: 5 bases; J trimming: 7 bases; junction bases outside the gene matches: 9. The CDR3 length is 15 residues. CDR3 amino acids: CASSPGTSSRNEQFF. For the CDR3, the DNA is TGTGCCAGCAGCCCGGGGACTAGCAGTCGGAATGAGCAGTTCTTC.

This clonotype has just a few counts. The chain recombines TRBV18 with TRBJ1-1, with D uncertain. This CDR3 spans 15 amino acids. Trimming removed 3 bases at V and 4 bases at J, with 15 bases between. CDR1 KGHSH and CDR2 LQKENI come from the germline V gene. CDR3 nucleotide sequence: TGTGCCAGCTCACCTCGGGGAGGATCGGCCACTGAAGCTTTCTTT. Translated, it gives CASSPRGGSATEAFF.

There are a few counts of this clonotype. CDR3 protein: CASSSGQVAYNEQFF. Written as DNA, the CDR3 is TGTGCCAGCAGTTCGGGACAGGTAGCCTACAATGAGCAGTTCTTC. The V gene is TRBV6-2 or TRBV6-3, the J gene TRBJ2-1; TRBD1 matches at 8 bases. Germline trimming cut 4 bases from V and 2 bases from J; bases unmatched to any gene: 4. The CDR3 totals 15 residues. CDR1 MNHEY and CDR2 SVGEGT come from the germline V gene.

The chain recombines TRBV27 with TRBJ1-1, with D unclear. The length of the CDR3 is 14 residues. V lost 4 bases and J lost 6, with 15 bases in between. Germline CDR1 MNHEY, CDR2 SMNVEV (reference sequence). The DNA for the CDR3 is TGTGCCAGCAGTTATTGGTCCTCCGGCGCTGAAGCTTTCTTT. The encoded protein is CASSYWSSGAEAFF.

CDR3 in DNA: TGCGCCAGCAGTCCGATTTGGGGCTACACCTTC. Its translation: CASSPIWGYTF. This chain connects TRBV23-1 to TRBJ1-2; D is unclear. TRBV23-1 is an ORF; its function is uncertain. Deletions cut 4 bases from V and 8 bases from J, with 8 bases between. The CDR3 runs to 11 residues.

This chain connects TRBV21-1 to TRBJ1-1; no DNA check was done on the table's D call, TRBD1. TRBV21-1 is deemed a pseudogene. The length of the CDR3 is 16 residues. Here the CDR3 DNA reads TGTGCCAGCAAGCAGGGGGGCCGGGACACCAACACTGAAGCTTTCTTT. Protein: CASKQGGRDTNTEAFF.

The V and J genes are TRBV15 and TRBJ1-5; 8 nucleotides align to TRBD1. Germline loops: CDR1 LNHNV, CDR2 YYDKDF (reference sequence). CDR3 size: 15 residues. V was clipped by 1 base and J by 7 bases; unmatched bases: 6. CDR3 amino acids: CATSRGGTGGQPQHF. In DNA form, the CDR3 reads TGTGCCACCAGCAGAGGGGGGACAGGTGGACAGCCCCAGCATTTT. The variable domain in full, with the rest retrieved from reference TRBV15 and TRBJ1-5, is DAMVIQNPRYQVTQFGKPVTLSCSQTLNHNVMYWYQQKSSQAPKLLFHYYDKDFNNEADTPDNFQSRRPNTSFCFLDIRSPGLGDTAMYLCATSRGGTGGQPQHFGDGTRLSIL.

This clonotype was detected only a few times. The chain carries TRBV7-8 and TRBJ1-1; D is ambiguous. Germline CDR1 is SGHVS and CDR2 is FQNEAQ. The CDR3 is 14 residues long. The V end lost 1 base, the J end lost 7 bases, and 13 bases lay between the germline ends. The CDR3 here is CASSLEVGLDEAFF. The DNA of the CDR3 is TGTGCCAGCAGCTTAGAGGTAGGGCTCGATGAAGCTTTCTTT.

Only a few counts were recorded for this clonotype. The chain uses TRBV7-2 and TRBJ1-1, with no clear D. There are 15 residues in the CDR3. V lost 0 bases and J 5 bases, leaving 13 bases between the germline ends. The germline gives CDR1 SGHTA, CDR2 FQGNSA. The CDR3 DNA follows: TGTGCCAGCAGCTTAGCTTGGATGGGAGGAACTGAAGCTTTCTTT. This gives the protein CASSLAWMGGTEAFF.

The V gene is TRBV6-2 or TRBV6-3, the J gene TRBJ2-7; D is possibly TRBD1 (5 bases). The CDR3 sequence is 14 residues long. V shed 1 base and J shed 0 bases, with 7 bases lying between them. CDR1 and CDR2 from the germline V gene are MNHEY and SVGEGT. The CDR3 reads CASSYYDSSYEQYF. The CDR3 nucleotides are TGTGCCAGCAGTTACTACGACAGCTCCTACGAGCAGTACTTC.

By share of the sample, this clonotype is medium-sized (0.01 to 0.1%). The chain links TRBV5-1 to TRBJ2-2; D possibly matches TRBD1 or TRBD2 (5 bases each). The ends were cut back, 2 bases at V and 0 bases at J, with 11 bases in the middle. The CDR3 has 16 amino acids. Germline V gene sequence: CDR1 SGHRS, CDR2 YFSETQ. This chain's CDR3 is CASSLPGAANTGELFF. The CDR3 DNA reads as TGCGCCAGCAGCTTACCCGGGGCGGCGAACACCGGGGAGCTGTTTTTT.

This clonotype was seen more than once but under ten times. The chain joins TRBV12-3 or TRBV12-4 to TRBJ2-3; possibly TRBD1 for D (6 bases). The CDR3 consists of 16 residues. V shed 7 bases and J shed 0 bases, with 17 bases lying between them. The CDR3 protein is CASKNRTAASTDTQYF. The CDR3 region has the DNA TGTGCCAGCAAGAACAGGACAGCAGCTAGCACAGATACGCAGTATTTT.

In its sample, this clonotype was seen a few times. This sequence joins TRBV7-8 and TRBJ2-3, with D possibly being TRBD1 (6 bases). Germline V gene data show CDR1 as SGHVS and CDR2 as FQNEAQ. The V end lost 5 bases, the J end lost 9 bases, and 15 bases lay between the germline ends. The CDR3 covers 13 residues. The CDR3 loop reads CASSLEDRGTQYF. CDR3 coding DNA: TGTGCCAGCAGCCTCGAGGATAGGGGGACGCAGTATTTT.

This clonotype came up many times. V and J are TRBV5-1 and TRBJ2-1, with D possibly being TRBD2 (5 bases). CDR1 and CDR2 (germline): SGHRS, YFSETQ. The V gene lost 3 bases and the J gene lost 7 bases, with 17 bases spanning the gap. The length of the CDR3 is 15 residues. In DNA form, the CDR3 reads TGCGCCAGCAGCTGGACTTTCTCCGGGGATAATGAGCAGTTCTTC. Translation: CASSWTFSGDNEQFF.

This clonotype was seen more than once but under ten times. The V and J genes are TRBV5-1 and TRBJ1-4; possibly TRBD1 for D (5 bases). Germline-derived CDR1 and CDR2 are SGHRS and YFSETQ. Deletions cut 4 bases from V and 0 bases from J, with 16 bases between. CDR3 size: 17 residues. The CDR3 sequence is CASSGGGLGATNEKLFF. The CDR3 bases are TGCGCCAGCAGCGGCGGGGGTCTAGGTGCAACTAATGAAAAACTGTTTTTT.